A selection of T cell receptor beta chains follows, all from one sample in a study of CD8 T cells in seronegative destructive rheumatoid arthritis. Produced via immunoSEQ multiplex PCR; TCRdb's table is partial and in-frame only. The sample has 13,000 or so clones; less than 90% are singletons. Sequencing was done on a sample of CD8+ T cells from blood. Receptors originate from a woman between 30 and 50 years old with seronegative destructive rheumatoid arthritis. The CDR3 runs from the conserved cysteine through the conserved F or W. The order of the fields is V gene, clone size, D gene, J gene, CDR3 protein, CDR3 DNA. D genes are given only for firm matches. Where a row states a size, it is once, few, many or the class of an expanded clone; other rows omit it.

TRBV2,-,TRBD1,TRBJ2-7,CARDTGTGDEQYF,TGTGCCAGAGACACGGGGACAGGGGACGAGCAGTACTTC
TRBV7-9,few,-,TRBJ1-1,CASSLEQGTEAFF,TGTGCCAGCAGCTTAGAGCAGGGTACTGAAGCTTTCTTT
TRBV25-1,-,TRBD1,TRBJ2-1,CASSEFGTGDIGEQFF,TGTGCCAGCAGTGAATTTGGGACAGGGGATATCGGTGAGCAGTTCTTC
TRBV19,-,-,TRBJ2-7,CASSPWTWGDEQYF,TGTGCCAGTAGTCCGTGGACCTGGGGGGACGAGCAGTACTTC
TRBV28,-,-,TRBJ2-1,CASSLWGGEQFF,TGTGCCAGCAGTTTATGGGGAGGTGAGCAGTTCTTC
TRBV5-6,-,-,TRBJ2-1,CASSLEWGDEQFF,TGTGCCAGCAGCTTAGAATGGGGGGATGAGCAGTTCTTC
TRBV10-2,-,TRBD2,TRBJ2-1,CASSAGGWVNEQFF,TGCGCCAGCAGTGCGGGGGGGTGGGTCAATGAGCAGTTCTTC
TRBV7-7,-,-,TRBJ2-1,CASSLTVGPEQFF,TGTGCCAGCAGCCTCACGGTGGGCCCGGAGCAGTTCTTC
TRBV10-3,-,TRBD1,TRBJ2-4,CAISADDREGDIQYF,TGTGCCATCAGTGCCGACGACAGGGAAGGTGACATTCAGTACTTC
TRBV6-5,-,-,TRBJ1-2,CASTGLSYGYTF,TGTGCCAGCACAGGGTTAAGCTATGGCTACACCTTC
TRBV6-1,-,-,TRBJ2-2,CASSAQWGDSDGELFF,TGTGCCAGCAGTGCTCAGTGGGGTGACAGCGACGGGGAGCTGTTTTTT
TRBV7-9,once,TRBD1,TRBJ2-3,CASSGGQGTATDTQYF,TGTGCCAGCAGCGGAGGACAGGGGACGGCCACAGATACGCAGTATTTT
TRBV7-6,once,-,TRBJ2-7,CASSPSAVSSYEQYF,TGTGCCAGCAGCCCGTCAGCGGTGTCCTCCTACGAGCAGTACTTC
TRBV7-9,-,-,TRBJ1-4,CASSLGSYTTNEKLFF,TGTGCCAGCAGCTTAGGCAGTTATACAACTAATGAAAAACTGTTTTTT
TRBV23-1,-,-,TRBJ1-5,CASNLARTGNNQPQHF,TGCGCCAGCAACCTTGCCCGGACGGGAAACAATCAGCCCCAGCATTTT
TRBV10-3,-,TRBD1,TRBJ2-3,CAISDDGTVGDTQYF,TGTGCCATCAGTGACGACGGGACAGTCGGAGATACGCAGTATTTT
TRBV7-6,-,TRBD1,TRBJ2-5,CASSSAGGMETQYF,TGTGCCAGCAGCTCCGCAGGGGGCATGGAGACCCAGTACTTC
TRBV9,once,TRBD1,TRBJ2-3,CASSEGTGGEEEYF,TGTGCCAGCTCAGAAGGGACAGGGGGCGAGGAGGAGTATTTT
TRBV27,-,TRBD2,TRBJ2-1,CASSLWSGGYNEQFF,TGTGCCAGCAGTTTATGGAGCGGGGGGTACAATGAGCAGTTCTTC
TRBV4-1,-,TRBD2,TRBJ2-1,CASSQDPAGGQFF,TGCGCCAGCAGCCAAGATCCAGCGGGGGGGCAGTTCTTC
TRBV5-1,-,-,TRBJ2-5,CASSWAGEQETQYF,TGCGCCAGCAGCTGGGCAGGGGAACAAGAGACCCAGTACTTC
TRBV4-1,-,TRBD2,TRBJ2-5,CASSRSPSGGFQETQYF,TGCGCCAGCAGCCGCTCACCTAGCGGGGGTTTCCAAGAGACCCAGTACTTC
TRBV25-1,-,-,TRBJ1-5,CATAPGMADQPQHF,TGTGCCACCGCTCCAGGGATGGCGGATCAGCCCCAGCATTTT
TRBV5-1,-,-,TRBJ1-6,CASSDTGLRSPLHF,TGCGCCAGCAGCGATACAGGGTTGCGCTCACCCCTCCACTTT
TRBV6-1,-,TRBD1,TRBJ2-7,CASSEATGGALGEQYF,TGTGCCAGCAGTGAAGCGACAGGGGGAGCCTTAGGCGAGCAGTACTTC
TRBV2,-,-,TRBJ2-5,CASRSLFGPTQETQYF,TGTGCCAGCAGGTCACTGTTCGGCCCGACTCAAGAGACCCAGTACTTC
TRBV10-3,-,-,TRBJ1-3,CAISETGSSGNTIYF,TGTGCCATCAGTGAAACGGGGAGCTCTGGAAACACCATATATTTT
TRBV6-5,-,-,TRBJ1-6,CASSPDSLNSPLHF,TGTGCCAGCAGCCCGGACAGTTTAAATTCACCCCTCCACTTT
TRBV10-3,-,TRBD2,TRBJ2-7,CAISDSGGPYEQYF,TGTGCCATCAGTGACAGCGGGGGCCCCTACGAGCAGTACTTC
TRBV11-2,once,-,TRBJ1-1,CASSSPGADTEAFF,TGTGCCAGCAGCTCCCCCGGAGCGGACACTGAAGCTTTCTTT
TRBV7-9,large,TRBD1,TRBJ2-7,CASSSLSQGVYEQYF,TGTGCCAGCAGTTCCCTAAGTCAGGGGGTGTACGAGCAGTACTTC
TRBV7-9,-,-,TRBJ1-5,CASSLSGQGSNQPQHF,TGTGCCAGCAGCTTAAGTGGGCAGGGGAGCAATCAGCCCCAGCATTTT
TRBV6-5,once,-,TRBJ2-2,CASTTGVGNTGELFF,TGTGCCAGCACCACGGGGGTCGGGAACACCGGGGAGCTGTTTTTT
TRBV5-1,-,-,TRBJ1-4,CASSLVGASSNEKLFF,TGCGCCAGCAGCTTGGTAGGGGCATCATCTAATGAAAAACTGTTTTTT
TRBV6-5,-,-,TRBJ2-7,CASSPQGYEQYF,TGTGCCAGCAGCCCACAGGGCTACGAGCAGTACTTC
TRBV4-2,-,-,TRBJ1-1,CASSQGGGFVAFF,TGTGCCAGCAGCCAGGGAGGGGGGTTTGTAGCTTTCTTT
TRBV12-5,few,TRBD1,TRBJ1-1,CASGPGTGVTEAFF,TGTGCTAGTGGTCCGGGGACAGGGGTTACTGAAGCTTTCTTT
TRBV27,-,-,TRBJ2-7,CASSLGAGAYEQYF,TGTGCCAGCAGTTTAGGGGCAGGTGCCTACGAGCAGTACTTC
TRBV25-1,-,-,TRBJ1-5,CASSRTENQPQHF,TGTGCCAGCAGTCGAACAGAAAATCAGCCCCAGCATTTT
TRBV28,-,-,TRBJ2-7,CASSSGSYEQYF,TGTGCCAGCAGTTCCGGGAGCTACGAGCAGTACTTC
TRBV1,few,-,TRBJ2-4,CTSSQVTGTEKNIQYF,TGCACCAGCAGCCAAGTCACCGGGACAGAAAAAAACATTCAGTACTTC
TRBV28,few,-,TRBJ2-7,CATRYGQSYEQYF,TGTGCCACCCGATATGGGCAATCCTACGAGCAGTACTTC
TRBV11-2,-,-,TRBJ1-2,CASSLRGAYGYTF,TGTGCCAGCAGCTTACGGGGGGCTTATGGCTACACCTTC
TRBV4-1,-,-,TRBJ1-1,CASSLHLNTEAFF,TGCGCCAGCAGCCTACATCTGAACACTGAAGCTTTCTTT
TRBV7-9,few,-,TRBJ2-7,CASSLAETTPHEQYF,TGTGCCAGCAGCTTAGCTGAGACTACCCCCCACGAGCAGTACTTC